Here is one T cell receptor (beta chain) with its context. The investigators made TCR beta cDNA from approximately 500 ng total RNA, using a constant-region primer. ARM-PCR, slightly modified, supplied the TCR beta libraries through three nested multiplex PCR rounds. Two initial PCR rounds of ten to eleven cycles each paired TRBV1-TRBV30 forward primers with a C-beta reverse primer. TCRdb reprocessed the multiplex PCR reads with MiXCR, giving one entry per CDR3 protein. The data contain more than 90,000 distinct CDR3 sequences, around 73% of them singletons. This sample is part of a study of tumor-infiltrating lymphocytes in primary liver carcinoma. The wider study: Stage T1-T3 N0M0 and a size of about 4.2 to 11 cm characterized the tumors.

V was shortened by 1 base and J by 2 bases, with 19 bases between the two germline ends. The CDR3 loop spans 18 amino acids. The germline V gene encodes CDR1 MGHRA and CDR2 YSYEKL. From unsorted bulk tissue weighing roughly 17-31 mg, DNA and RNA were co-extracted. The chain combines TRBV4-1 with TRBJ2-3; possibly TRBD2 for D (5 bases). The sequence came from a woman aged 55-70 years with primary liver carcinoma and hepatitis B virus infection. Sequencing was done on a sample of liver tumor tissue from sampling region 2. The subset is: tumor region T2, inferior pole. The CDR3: CASSQGAQRWIHTDTQYF. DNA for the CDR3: TGCGCCAGCAGCCAAGGGGCCCAGCGGTGGATTCACACAGATACGCAGTATTTT.